Here is one TCR beta chain with its context. Antigen unknown. Germline-derived CDR1 and CDR2 are SGHVS and FQNEAQ. V lost 2 bases and J lost 15, with 21 bases in between. This CDR3 is built from 14 residues. The template for TCR beta VDJ and CDR3 sequence profiling was genomic DNA. MiXCR, applied by TCRdb to the reads, yields one record per CDR3 protein. The sample has 260,000 or so distinct CDR3 sequences, 70% to 85% seen once. The source of the sample is a study of CD8+CD57+ T cells in acquired aplastic anemia. Notes on the study in general: Sharing between patients and controls was observed for twenty-nine CD8+ CDR3 sequences.

In patients chosen for sequencing, flow cytometry had shown CD8+CD57+ cell expansion. The chain joins TRBV7-8 to TRBJ2-3; D may match TRBD1 or TRBD2 (5 bases each). The sequencing input was sorted CD4+, CD8+, or CD8+CD57+ T cells (not recorded which) from PBMCs. The receptor was isolated from a human donor with aplastic anemia. The CDR3 coding sequence is TGTGCCAGCAGCTTACATGGAGGTCCGACAGCCCTTTATTTT. Translation gives CASSLHGGPTALYF.